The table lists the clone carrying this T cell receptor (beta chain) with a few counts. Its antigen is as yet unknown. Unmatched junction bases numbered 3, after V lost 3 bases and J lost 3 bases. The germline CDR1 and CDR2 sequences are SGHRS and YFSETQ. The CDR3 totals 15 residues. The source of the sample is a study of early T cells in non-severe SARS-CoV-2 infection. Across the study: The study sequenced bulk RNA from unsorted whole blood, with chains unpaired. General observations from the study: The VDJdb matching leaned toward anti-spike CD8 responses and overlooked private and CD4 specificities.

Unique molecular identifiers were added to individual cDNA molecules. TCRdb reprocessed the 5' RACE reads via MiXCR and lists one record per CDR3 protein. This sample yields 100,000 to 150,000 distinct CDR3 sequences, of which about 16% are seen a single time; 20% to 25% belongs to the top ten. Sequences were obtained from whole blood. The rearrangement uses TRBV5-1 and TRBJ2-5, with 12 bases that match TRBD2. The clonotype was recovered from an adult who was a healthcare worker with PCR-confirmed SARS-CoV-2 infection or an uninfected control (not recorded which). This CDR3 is CASSSRTSGEETQYF. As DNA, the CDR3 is TGCGCCAGCAGCTCACGGACTAGCGGGGAAGAGACCCAGTACTTC.